A selection of T cell receptor beta chains follows, all from one sample in a study of blood T cell repertoires in COVID-19. Clones were sequenced by immunoSEQ multiplex PCR, and TCRdb holds only the in-frame ones, with some missing. The data show roughly 30,000 clones, more than 80% seen once. Sequencing was carried out using peripheral blood. The receptors come from a human donor in a cohort sampled during active COVID-19. Each CDR3 is given with its conserved first and last residue. A D gene is named only where the DNA matches it firmly. A clone size is listed for some rows: how often the clone was seen (once, few, many), or a class if it is expanded.

v_gene: TRBV3-1/TRBV3-2
abundance: .
j_gene: TRBJ1-2
d_gene: .
CDR3nt: TGTGCCAGCAGCCAGCCCGGGATAAACTATGGCTACACCTTC
CDR3aa: CASSQPGINYGYTF

v_gene: TRBV20-1
abundance: .
j_gene: TRBJ2-7
d_gene: .
CDR3nt: TGCAGTGCTCGGGGGTTGAGCGAGCAGTACTTC
CDR3aa: CSARGLSEQYF

v_gene: TRBV30
abundance: .
j_gene: TRBJ2-2
d_gene: .
CDR3nt: TGTGCCTGGAAGATGCAGGGGCGGGGGGAGCTGTTTTTT
CDR3aa: CAWKMQGRGELFF

v_gene: TRBV4-2
abundance: .
j_gene: TRBJ1-2
d_gene: .
CDR3nt: TGTGCCAGCAGCCAAGAAGGGGCAAGCTCTGATGGCTACACCTTC
CDR3aa: CASSQEGASSDGYTF

v_gene: TRBV30
abundance: few
j_gene: TRBJ2-7
d_gene: TRBD1
CDR3nt: TGTGCCTGGAGTGATAGGACAGGGGGCGGGAGCGAGCAGTACTTC
CDR3aa: CAWSDRTGGGSEQYF

v_gene: TRBV18
abundance: .
j_gene: TRBJ2-3
d_gene: TRBD2
CDR3nt: TGTGCCAGCTCACCACGCGCTAGCGGGGGGGCCACAGGGGCAACAGATACGCAGTATTTT
CDR3aa: CASSPRASGGATGATDTQYF

v_gene: TRBV5-1
abundance: once
j_gene: TRBJ1-1
d_gene: .
CDR3nt: TGCGCCAGCAGCCCGGGGGGCCCTATGGACACTGAAGCTTTCTTT
CDR3aa: CASSPGGPMDTEAFF

v_gene: TRBV5-5
abundance: once
j_gene: TRBJ1-2
d_gene: .
CDR3nt: TGTGCCAGCAGCCCGGACAGTTTTGCTAACTATGGCTACACCTTC
CDR3aa: CASSPDSFANYGYTF

v_gene: TRBV12-3/TRBV12-4
abundance: .
j_gene: TRBJ1-6
d_gene: .
CDR3nt: TGTGCCAGCAGTTTAGCGGTGGGCCCCCTCCACTTT
CDR3aa: CASSLAVGPLHF

v_gene: TRBV5-1
abundance: .
j_gene: TRBJ1-2
d_gene: TRBD1
CDR3nt: TGCGCCAGCAGCTTGGAGGCCAGGGGGCAGGGAGGCTACACCTTC
CDR3aa: CASSLEARGQGGYTF

v_gene: TRBV5-1
abundance: .
j_gene: TRBJ2-7
d_gene: TRBD2
CDR3nt: TGCGCCAGCAGCCCCGCGGTCGGGGGGTACCCCTACGAGCAGTACTTC
CDR3aa: CASSPAVGGYPYEQYF

v_gene: TRBV4-3
abundance: .
j_gene: TRBJ2-1
d_gene: TRBD2
CDR3nt: TGCGCCAGCAGCCAAGACCTGGGGCTAGCGGGGGGAAATGAGCAGTTCTTC
CDR3aa: CASSQDLGLAGGNEQFF

v_gene: TRBV11-2
abundance: .
j_gene: TRBJ1-1
d_gene: .
CDR3nt: TGTGCCAGCAGCTTAGGTCAGCGGGGAGCTGAAGCTTTCTTT
CDR3aa: CASSLGQRGAEAFF

v_gene: TRBV3-1/TRBV3-2
abundance: once
j_gene: TRBJ2-5
d_gene: TRBD2
CDR3nt: TGTGCCAGCAGCCCGGGACTAGCGGGGGCCCCGGAGACCCAGTACTTC
CDR3aa: CASSPGLAGAPETQYF

v_gene: TRBV3-1/TRBV3-2
abundance: .
j_gene: TRBJ1-6
d_gene: .
CDR3nt: TGTGCCAGCAGACTCCGGGATTCACCCCTCCACTTT
CDR3aa: CASRLRDSPLHF

v_gene: TRBV19
abundance: once
j_gene: TRBJ2-1
d_gene: .
CDR3nt: TGTGCCAGTAGTATAGACAGGGTTTTCAATGAGCAGTTCTTC
CDR3aa: CASSIDRVFNEQFF

v_gene: TRBV4-1
abundance: .
j_gene: TRBJ2-7
d_gene: .
CDR3nt: TGCGCCAGCAGCCAAGAACAGACGATATCCTACGAGCAGTACTTC
CDR3aa: CASSQEQTISYEQYF

v_gene: TRBV6-6
abundance: .
j_gene: TRBJ2-5
d_gene: TRBD1
CDR3nt: TGTGCCAGCAGCTTGGGACAGCAGGAGACCCAGTACTTC
CDR3aa: CASSLGQQETQYF

v_gene: TRBV6-5
abundance: few
j_gene: TRBJ1-5
d_gene: .
CDR3nt: TGTGCCAGCACCGAAAGGGGTCAGCCCCAGCATTTT
CDR3aa: CASTERGQPQHF

v_gene: TRBV28
abundance: .
j_gene: TRBJ2-7
d_gene: .
CDR3nt: TGTGCCAGCAGTCCTTACAGAACCCACTACGAGCAGTACTTC
CDR3aa: CASSPYRTHYEQYF

v_gene: TRBV3-1/TRBV3-2
abundance: .
j_gene: TRBJ2-1
d_gene: .
CDR3nt: TGTGCCAGCAGCGCTACTAGGAATTCCTACAATGAGCAGTTCTTC
CDR3aa: CASSATRNSYNEQFF

v_gene: TRBV20-1
abundance: .
j_gene: TRBJ1-5
d_gene: .
CDR3nt: TGCAGTGCTAGTTCTGGGCAGGGGAACAATCAGCCCCAGCATTTT
CDR3aa: CSASSGQGNNQPQHF

v_gene: TRBV4-3
abundance: .
j_gene: TRBJ2-6
d_gene: .
CDR3nt: TGCGCCAGCAGCCAAGACAGGGCCCTTTCTGGGGCCAACGTCCTGACTTTC
CDR3aa: CASSQDRALSGANVLTF

v_gene: TRBV18
abundance: once
j_gene: TRBJ1-2
d_gene: .
CDR3nt: TGTGCCAGCTCACCACCTTCTCAGGGAGGCTATGGCTACACCTTC
CDR3aa: CASSPPSQGGYGYTF

v_gene: TRBV5-5
abundance: .
j_gene: TRBJ1-1
d_gene: .
CDR3nt: TGTGCCAGCAGCTTGGTTCCACGAGAAAACACTGAAGCTTTCTTT
CDR3aa: CASSLVPRENTEAFF

v_gene: TRBV7-9
abundance: .
j_gene: TRBJ1-2
d_gene: .
CDR3nt: TGTGCCCTAAGCAGCTTAATTCCCGGGGGTGGCTACACCTTC
CDR3aa: CALSSLIPGGGYTF

v_gene: TRBV5-1
abundance: .
j_gene: TRBJ1-3
d_gene: .
CDR3nt: TGCGCCAGCAGCTCGGGAACCTCTGGAAACACCATATATTTT
CDR3aa: CASSSGTSGNTIYF

v_gene: TRBV27
abundance: .
j_gene: TRBJ2-3
d_gene: .
CDR3nt: TGTGCCAGCAGCACCTCAGGAGATACGCAGTATTTT
CDR3aa: CASSTSGDTQYF

v_gene: TRBV3-1/TRBV3-2
abundance: .
j_gene: TRBJ1-6
d_gene: .
CDR3nt: TGTGCCAGCACCGCAGCAGGGGATTCACCCCTCCACTTT
CDR3aa: CASTAAGDSPLHF

v_gene: TRBV21-1
abundance: .
j_gene: TRBJ1-1
d_gene: .
CDR3nt: TGTGCCAGCAGCAAAGGGGGGGGCTGCACGGTCACTGAAGCTTTCTTT
CDR3aa: CASSKGGGCTVTEAFF

v_gene: TRBV5-6
abundance: .
j_gene: TRBJ1-1
d_gene: .
CDR3nt: TGTGCCAGCAGCTTGTCCTCAGCCCGGGTTTCGATGAACACTGAAGCTTTCTTT
CDR3aa: CASSLSSARVSMNTEAFF

v_gene: TRBV7-9
abundance: .
j_gene: TRBJ2-3
d_gene: .
CDR3nt: TGTGCCAGCAGCCCACTGTGGCGGGCGAGCACAGATACGCAGTATTTT
CDR3aa: CASSPLWRASTDTQYF

v_gene: TRBV29-1
abundance: medium-sized
j_gene: TRBJ2-7
d_gene: TRBD2
CDR3nt: TGCAGCGTTGAACCCCGCGGGGGTGGGTACGAGCAGTACTTC
CDR3aa: CSVEPRGGGYEQYF

v_gene: TRBV7-9
abundance: .
j_gene: TRBJ2-1
d_gene: TRBD1
CDR3nt: TGTGCCAGCAGCCCACAGACAGGGATTAGTGAGCAGTTCTTC
CDR3aa: CASSPQTGISEQFF

v_gene: TRBV5-5
abundance: .
j_gene: TRBJ1-2
d_gene: TRBD1
CDR3nt: TGTGCCAGCAGCTTAGGGACAGGGGATGGGGTTTTACGGGGCTACACCTTC
CDR3aa: CASSLGTGDGVLRGYTF

v_gene: TRBV6-4
abundance: .
j_gene: TRBJ2-3
d_gene: TRBD2
CDR3nt: TGTGCCAGCAGCCCGACTAGCGGGGGGGTGTCAGATACGCAGTATTTT
CDR3aa: CASSPTSGGVSDTQYF

v_gene: TRBV28
abundance: .
j_gene: TRBJ1-4
d_gene: .
CDR3nt: TGTGCCAGCAGTTTGTTAGCGGGCCTCGGTGAAAAACTGTTTTTT
CDR3aa: CASSLLAGLGEKLFF

v_gene: TRBV7-8
abundance: .
j_gene: TRBJ1-1
d_gene: TRBD1
CDR3nt: TGTGCCAGCAGCCTTGAAGGACAGGGGTATCACACTGAAGCTTTCTTT
CDR3aa: CASSLEGQGYHTEAFF

v_gene: TRBV3-1/TRBV3-2
abundance: .
j_gene: TRBJ2-5
d_gene: TRBD2
CDR3nt: TGTGCCAGCAGCCAAGGGACTAGCGGCCGGGAGACCCAGTACTTC
CDR3aa: CASSQGTSGRETQYF

v_gene: TRBV4-1
abundance: .
j_gene: TRBJ2-4
d_gene: TRBD2
CDR3nt: TGCGCCAGCAGCCAAGATCCAGCGGGGGGATTTGGGGCCAAAAACATTCAGTACTTC
CDR3aa: CASSQDPAGGFGAKNIQYF

v_gene: TRBV11-2
abundance: once
j_gene: TRBJ2-7
d_gene: TRBD1
CDR3nt: TGTGCCAGCAGCTTCGCAACAGGGGGTAGGGACGAGCAGTACTTC
CDR3aa: CASSFATGGRDEQYF

v_gene: TRBV19
abundance: .
j_gene: TRBJ1-5
d_gene: .
CDR3nt: TGTGCCAGTACCAGACAGGTCGGGCAGCCCCAGCATTTT
CDR3aa: CASTRQVGQPQHF

v_gene: TRBV5-1
abundance: .
j_gene: TRBJ2-7
d_gene: .
CDR3nt: TGCGCCAGCAGCTTGGATGGCAGCTCCTACGAGCAGTACTTC
CDR3aa: CASSLDGSSYEQYF

v_gene: TRBV6-5
abundance: .
j_gene: TRBJ2-7
d_gene: TRBD2
CDR3nt: TGTGCCAGCAGCCTAGCGGGGAAAGACGAGCAGTACTTC
CDR3aa: CASSLAGKDEQYF

v_gene: TRBV9
abundance: once
j_gene: TRBJ1-1
d_gene: .
CDR3nt: TGTGCCAGCAGCCCGAGGGAGGGAGTGAACACTGAAGCTTTCTTT
CDR3aa: CASSPREGVNTEAFF

v_gene: TRBV7-2
abundance: .
j_gene: TRBJ2-7
d_gene: .
CDR3nt: TGTGCCAGCAGCTTTAGGGGGGGGCACGAGCAGTACTTC
CDR3aa: CASSFRGGHEQYF

v_gene: TRBV28
abundance: .
j_gene: TRBJ2-7
d_gene: .
CDR3nt: TGTGCCAGCAGTCCTGCGAGCCTCATCCACGAGCAGTACTTC
CDR3aa: CASSPASLIHEQYF

v_gene: TRBV5-6
abundance: .
j_gene: TRBJ2-5
d_gene: .
CDR3nt: TGTGCCAGCAGCCGCGGTTACCCCCAAGAGACCCAGTACTTC
CDR3aa: CASSRGYPQETQYF

v_gene: TRBV30
abundance: .
j_gene: TRBJ1-1
d_gene: .
CDR3nt: TGTGCCTGGAGCGCCCTGGGGGGTACTGAAGCTTTCTTT
CDR3aa: CAWSALGGTEAFF